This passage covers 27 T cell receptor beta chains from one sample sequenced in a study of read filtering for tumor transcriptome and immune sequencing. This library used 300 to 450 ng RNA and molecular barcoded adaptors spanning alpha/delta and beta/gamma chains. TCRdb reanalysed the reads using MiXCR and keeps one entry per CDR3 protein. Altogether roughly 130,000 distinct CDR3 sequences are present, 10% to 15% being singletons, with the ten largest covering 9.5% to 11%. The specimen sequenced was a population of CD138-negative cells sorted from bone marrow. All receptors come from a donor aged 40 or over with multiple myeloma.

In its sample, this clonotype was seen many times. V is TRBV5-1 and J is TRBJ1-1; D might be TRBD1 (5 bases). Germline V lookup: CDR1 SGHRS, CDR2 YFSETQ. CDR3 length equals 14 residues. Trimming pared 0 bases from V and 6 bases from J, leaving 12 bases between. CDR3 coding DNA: TGCGCCAGCAGCTTGGTTCAGGGTTGGTCTGAAGCTTTCTTT. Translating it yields CASSLVQGWSEAFF.

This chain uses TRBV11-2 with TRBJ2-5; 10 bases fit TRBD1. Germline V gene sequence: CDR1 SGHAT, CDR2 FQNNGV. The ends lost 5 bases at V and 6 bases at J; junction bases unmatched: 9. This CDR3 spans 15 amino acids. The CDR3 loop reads CASSETGGAGKTQYF. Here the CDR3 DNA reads TGTGCCAGCAGCGAGACAGGGGGCGCCGGGAAGACCCAGTACTTC.

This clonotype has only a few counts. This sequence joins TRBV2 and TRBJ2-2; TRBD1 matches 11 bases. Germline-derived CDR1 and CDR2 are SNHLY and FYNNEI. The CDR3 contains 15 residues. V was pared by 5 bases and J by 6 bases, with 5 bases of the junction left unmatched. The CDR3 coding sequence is TGTGCCAGCAGTCGGACAGGGGGCGCATCCGGGGAGCTGTTTTTT. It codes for CASSRTGGASGELFF.

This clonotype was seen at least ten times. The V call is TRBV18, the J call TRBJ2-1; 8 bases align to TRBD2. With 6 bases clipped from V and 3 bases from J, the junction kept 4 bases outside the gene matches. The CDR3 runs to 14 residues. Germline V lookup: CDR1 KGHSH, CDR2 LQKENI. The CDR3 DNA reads TGTGCCAGCTCGGCCGGGACTAGCTACAATGAGCAGTTCTTC. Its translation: CASSAGTSYNEQFF.

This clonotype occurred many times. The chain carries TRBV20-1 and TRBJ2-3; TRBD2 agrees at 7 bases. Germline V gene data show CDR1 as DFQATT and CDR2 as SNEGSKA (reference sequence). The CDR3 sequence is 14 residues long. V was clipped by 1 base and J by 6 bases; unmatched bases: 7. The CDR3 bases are TGCAGTGCTAGAGTTGGGGGGGGTGAGGATACGCAGTATTTT. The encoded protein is CSARVGGGEDTQYF.

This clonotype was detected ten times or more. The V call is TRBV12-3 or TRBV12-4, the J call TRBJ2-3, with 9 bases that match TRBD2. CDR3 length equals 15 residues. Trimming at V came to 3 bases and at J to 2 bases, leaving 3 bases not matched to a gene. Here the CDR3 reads CASSLRGGATDTQYF. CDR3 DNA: TGTGCCAGCAGTTTGCGCGGGGGGGCCACAGATACGCAGTATTTT.

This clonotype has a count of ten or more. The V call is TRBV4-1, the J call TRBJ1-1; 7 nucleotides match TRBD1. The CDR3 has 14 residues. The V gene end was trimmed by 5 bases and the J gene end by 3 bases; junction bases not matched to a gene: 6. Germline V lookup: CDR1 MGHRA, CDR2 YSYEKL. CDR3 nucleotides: TGCGCCAGCAGCTCAGGCAGGGGGGACACTGAAGCTTTCTTT. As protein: CASSSGRGDTEAFF.

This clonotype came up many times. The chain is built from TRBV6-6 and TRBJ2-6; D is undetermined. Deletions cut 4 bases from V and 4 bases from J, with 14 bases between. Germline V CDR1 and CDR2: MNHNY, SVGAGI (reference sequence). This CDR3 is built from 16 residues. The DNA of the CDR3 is TGTGCCAGCAGTTCCCGGGCGCGATCCGGGGCCAACGTCCTGACTTTC. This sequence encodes CASSSRARSGANVLTF.

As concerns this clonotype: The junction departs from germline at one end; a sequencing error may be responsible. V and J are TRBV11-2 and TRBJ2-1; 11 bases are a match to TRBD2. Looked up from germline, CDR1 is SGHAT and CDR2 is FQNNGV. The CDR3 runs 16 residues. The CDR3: CVSSLVASGGPRGQFF. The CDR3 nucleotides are TGTGTCAGCAGCTTAGTGGCTAGCGGGGGGCCCCGTGGGCAGTTCTTC.

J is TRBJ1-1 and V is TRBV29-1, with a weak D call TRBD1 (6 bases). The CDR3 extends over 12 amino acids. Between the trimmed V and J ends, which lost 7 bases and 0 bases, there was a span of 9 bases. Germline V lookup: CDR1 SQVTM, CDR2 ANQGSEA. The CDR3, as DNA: TGCAGCGCCCGGACAGTGAACACTGAAGCTTTCTTT. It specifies CSARTVNTEAFF.

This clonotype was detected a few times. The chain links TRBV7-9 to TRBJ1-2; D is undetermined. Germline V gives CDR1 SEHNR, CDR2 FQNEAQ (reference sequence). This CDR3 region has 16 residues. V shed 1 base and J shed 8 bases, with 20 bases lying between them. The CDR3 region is CASSLVPNGWSEGYTF. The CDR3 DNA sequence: TGTGCCAGCAGCTTAGTCCCGAACGGATGGAGTGAGGGCTACACCTTC.

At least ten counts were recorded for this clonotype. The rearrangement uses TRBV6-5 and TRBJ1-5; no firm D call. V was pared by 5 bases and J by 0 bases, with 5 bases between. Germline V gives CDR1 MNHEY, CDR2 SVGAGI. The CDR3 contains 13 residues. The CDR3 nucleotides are TGTGCCAGCAGTAAAGATAGCAATCAGCCCCAGCATTTT. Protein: CASSKDSNQPQHF.

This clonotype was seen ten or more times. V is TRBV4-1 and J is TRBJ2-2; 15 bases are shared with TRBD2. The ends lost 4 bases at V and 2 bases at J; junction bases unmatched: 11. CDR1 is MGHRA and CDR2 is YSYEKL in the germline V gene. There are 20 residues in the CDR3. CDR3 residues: CASSLTAGLAGGINTGELFF. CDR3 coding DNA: TGCGCCAGCAGCCTCACTGCGGGACTAGCGGGGGGTATAAACACCGGGGAGCTGTTTTTT.

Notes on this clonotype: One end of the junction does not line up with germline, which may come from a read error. CDR3 sequence (DNA): TGTGCCGGCAGCCAAGATCTGGGTAGCGGGAGTTACAAGCAGTACTTC. Amino acid sequence: CAGSQDLGSGSYKQYF. V is TRBV3-1 and J is TRBJ2-7, with 9 bases that match TRBD2. The CDR3 length is 16 residues. Germline V gene sequence: CDR1 LGHDT, CDR2 YNNKEL (reference sequence).

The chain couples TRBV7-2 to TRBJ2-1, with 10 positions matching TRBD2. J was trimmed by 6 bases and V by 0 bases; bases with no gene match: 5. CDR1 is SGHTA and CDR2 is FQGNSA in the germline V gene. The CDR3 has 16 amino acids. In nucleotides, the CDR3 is TGTGCCAGCAGCTTAGCGAGCGGGGGGGCCTTCAATGAGCAGTTCTTC. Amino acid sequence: CASSLASGGAFNEQFF.

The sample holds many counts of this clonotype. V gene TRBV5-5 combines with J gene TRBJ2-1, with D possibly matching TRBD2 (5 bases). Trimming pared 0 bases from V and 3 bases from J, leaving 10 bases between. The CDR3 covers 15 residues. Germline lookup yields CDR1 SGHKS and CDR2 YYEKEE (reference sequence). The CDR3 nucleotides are TGTGCCAGCAGCTTGGTTTTTAGCGACTACAATGAGCAGTTCTTC. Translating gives CASSLVFSDYNEQFF.

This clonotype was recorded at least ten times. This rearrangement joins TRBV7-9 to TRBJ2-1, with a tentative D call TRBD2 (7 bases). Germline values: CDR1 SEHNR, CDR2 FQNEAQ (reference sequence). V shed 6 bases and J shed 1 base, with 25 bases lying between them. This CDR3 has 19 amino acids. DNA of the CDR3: TGTGCCAGCAGTAATCGAAGGGGGGGCCGAATAGGGTCCTACAATGAGCAGTTCTTC. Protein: CASSNRRGGRIGSYNEQFF.

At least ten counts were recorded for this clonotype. For the CDR3, the DNA is TGCGCCAGCAGCTTGGTGGGACGGCGTATTGGGGAGCTGTTTTTT. Translation: CASSLVGRRIGELFF. The V gene is TRBV5-1, the J gene TRBJ2-2; TRBD1 or TRBD2 may be the D gene (5 bases each). This CDR3 is built from 15 residues. V lost 0 bases to trimming and J lost 8 bases, with 14 bases between them. Looked up from germline, CDR1 is SGHRS and CDR2 is YFSETQ.

CDR3 residues: CAIRGDYTSGEQYF. The CDR3 DNA reads TGTGCCATCAGGGGGGACTACACGTCAGGCGAGCAGTACTTC. This sequence joins TRBV10-3 and TRBJ2-7, with TRBD2 matching 7 bases. In germline, CDR1 is ENHRY, CDR2 SYGVKD. This CDR3 spans 14 amino acids. V shed 6 bases, J shed 6 bases, and the junction held 11 bases outside the gene matches.

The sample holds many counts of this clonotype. This CDR3 is CASSQETVQASYEQYF. The CDR3 DNA reads as TGTGCCAGCAGCCAAGAAACGGTCCAGGCTTCCTACGAGCAGTACTTC. The chain employs TRBV3-1 and TRBJ2-7; D unresolved. V was cut by 0 bases and J by 1 base, with 13 bases left in between. This CDR3 has 16 amino acids. The germline CDR1 and CDR2 sequences are LGHDT and YNNKEL (reference sequence).

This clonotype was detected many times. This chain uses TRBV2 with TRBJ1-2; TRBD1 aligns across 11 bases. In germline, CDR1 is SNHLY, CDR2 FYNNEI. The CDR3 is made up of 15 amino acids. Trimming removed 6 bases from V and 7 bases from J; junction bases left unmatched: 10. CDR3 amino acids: CASRDPGQGVSGYTF. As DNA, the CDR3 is TGTGCCAGCAGAGACCCGGGACAGGGGGTTTCTGGCTACACCTTC.

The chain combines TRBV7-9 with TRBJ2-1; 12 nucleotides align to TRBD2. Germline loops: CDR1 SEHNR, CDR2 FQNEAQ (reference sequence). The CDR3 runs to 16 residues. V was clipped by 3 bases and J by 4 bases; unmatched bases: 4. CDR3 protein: CASSLELAGGYNEQFF. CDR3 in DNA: TGTGCCAGCAGCTTGGAACTAGCGGGAGGATACAATGAGCAGTTCTTC.

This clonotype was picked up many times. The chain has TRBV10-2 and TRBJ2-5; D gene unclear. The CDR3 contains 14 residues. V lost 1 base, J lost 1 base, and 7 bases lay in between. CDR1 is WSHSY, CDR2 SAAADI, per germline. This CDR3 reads CASSELGSQETQYF. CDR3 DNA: TGCGCCAGCAGTGAGTTGGGATCCCAAGAGACCCAGTACTTC.

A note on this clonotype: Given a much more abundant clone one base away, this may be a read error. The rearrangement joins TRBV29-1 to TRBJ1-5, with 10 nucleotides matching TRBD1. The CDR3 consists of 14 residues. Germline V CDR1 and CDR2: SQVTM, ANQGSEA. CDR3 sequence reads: CGVGTGDVSQPQHF. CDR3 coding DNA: TGCGGCGTAGGGACAGGGGACGTTAGTCAGCCCCAGCATTTT.

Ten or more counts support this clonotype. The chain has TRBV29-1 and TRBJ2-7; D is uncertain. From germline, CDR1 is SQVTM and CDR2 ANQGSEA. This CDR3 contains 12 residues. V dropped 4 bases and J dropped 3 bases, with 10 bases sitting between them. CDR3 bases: TGCAGCGTTGTGATTGTAGGCTACGAGCAGTACTTC. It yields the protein CSVVIVGYEQYF.

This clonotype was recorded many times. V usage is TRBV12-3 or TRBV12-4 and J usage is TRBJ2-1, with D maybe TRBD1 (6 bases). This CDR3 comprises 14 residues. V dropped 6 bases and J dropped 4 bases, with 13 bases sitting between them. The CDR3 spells CASRRQAGYNEQFF. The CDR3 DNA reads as TGTGCCAGCAGACGACAGGCAGGGTACAATGAGCAGTTCTTC.

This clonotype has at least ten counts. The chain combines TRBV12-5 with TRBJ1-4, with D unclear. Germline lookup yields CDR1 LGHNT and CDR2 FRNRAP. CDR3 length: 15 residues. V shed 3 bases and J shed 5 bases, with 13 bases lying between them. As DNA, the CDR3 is TGTGCTAGTGGTTTCTGGTTTTCCGGAAATGAAAAACTGTTTTTT. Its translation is CASGFWFSGNEKLFF.